A single sample is the source of the 9 T cell receptor beta chains below, sequenced in a study of control samples from healthy donors and cancer patients. Generated by immunoSEQ multiplex PCR, the TCRdb table keeps only in-frame clones and is missing some. This table has 350,000 to 450,000 clones, around 90% appearing once. The sequencing input was PBMCs. These receptors all stem from a man in his forties or fifties with head and neck cancer.

Only one count was recorded for this clone. CDR3 loop: CASKVSGGGNTIYF. In DNA form, the CDR3 reads TGTGCCAGCAAAGTCTCGGGGGGCGGAAACACCATATATTTT. The chain recombines TRBV28 with TRBJ1-3; D is possibly TRBD1 (6 bases). Germline V gives CDR1 MDHEN, CDR2 SYDVKM. The V end was cut by 7 bases, the J end by 4 bases, with 14 bases between. The CDR3 is 14 residues long. Full variable domain (remainder filled in from reference TRBV28 and TRBJ1-3): DVKVTQSSRYLVKRTGEKVFLECVQDMDHENMFWYRQDPGLGLRLIYFSYDVKMKEKGDIPEGYSVSREKKERFSLILESASTNQTSMYLCASKVSGGGNTIYFGEGSWLTVV.

In this sample, this clone turned up once. V is TRBV11-3 and J is TRBJ2-1, with D possibly TRBD1 on 5 matching bases. The V gene's germline CDR1 is SGHNT and CDR2 YENEEA. The length of the CDR3 is 17 residues. V lost 1 base and J lost 9, with 22 bases in between. CDR3 DNA sequence: TGTGCCAGCAGCTTAGGTCATTGGGGATATAGGGGCCTTGAGCAGTTCTTC. Translating it yields CASSLGHWGYRGLEQFF.

The gene calls are TRBV18 and TRBJ1-1, with D perhaps matching TRBD1 (5 bases). CDR3 length: 15 residues. The V end lost 3 bases, the J end lost 1 base, and 12 bases lay between the germline ends. Per the germline V gene, CDR1 is KGHSH and CDR2 is LQKENI. The CDR3 region has the DNA TGTGCCAGCTCACCTATGCAGGGTCAGAACACTGAAGCTTTCTTT. Translation gives CASSPMQGQNTEAFF.

The genes are TRBV3-1 (or the pseudogene TRBV3-2) and TRBJ1-1; no clear D. The CDR3 length is 11 residues. CDR1 and CDR2 (germline): LGHDT, YNNKEL (reference sequence). The V end lost 0 bases, the J end lost 8 bases, and 4 bases lay between the germline ends. CDR3 sequence reads: CASSQDREAFF. CDR3 in DNA: TGTGCCAGCAGCCAAGACAGGGAAGCTTTCTTT.

The rearrangement uses TRBV19 and TRBJ2-7, with 10 bases matching TRBD1. V shed 10 bases, J shed 0 bases, and the junction held 9 bases outside the gene matches. Germline lookup yields CDR1 LNHDA and CDR2 SQIVND (reference sequence). The CDR3 spans 15 residues. This CDR3 is CAKVDRGGFSYEQYF. The CDR3 coding sequence is TGTGCCAAGGTGGACAGGGGGGGATTCTCCTACGAGCAGTACTTC. Combining the CDR3 with reference TRBV19 and TRBJ2-7 gives the whole variable domain DGGITQSPKYLFRKEGQNVTLSCEQNLNHDAMYWYRQDPGQGLRLIYYSQIVNDFQKGDIAEGYSVSREKKESFPLTVTSAQKNPTAFYLCAKVDRGGFSYEQYFGPGTRLTVT.

V usage is TRBV6-6 and J usage is TRBJ2-7, with 11 positions matching TRBD1. J gave up 2 bases and V 6 bases, and 9 bases lay outside the gene matches. The CDR3 runs to 16 residues. Germline lookup yields CDR1 MNHNY and CDR2 SVGAGI (reference sequence). CDR3 in DNA: TGTGCCAGCAGCTCCACCGGGGACAGGGGGGCCTACGAGCAGTACTTC. This sequence encodes CASSSTGDRGAYEQYF.

This rearrangement joins TRBV9 to TRBJ1-2; no reliable D call. From germline, CDR1 is SGDLS and CDR2 YYNGEE. The CDR3 is made up of 11 amino acids. V gave up 3 bases and J gave up 6 bases, with 6 bases separating them. The CDR3 is CASSARDGYTF. The CDR3 nucleotides are TGTGCCAGCAGCGCCCGTGATGGCTACACCTTC.

As regards this clone: In the same sample, other DNA sequences code for this CDR3. The DNA for the CDR3 is TGTGCCAGCAGCGTAGGGGGCAGGGAGACCCAGTACTTC. It codes for CASSVGGRETQYF. The gene calls are TRBV9 and TRBJ2-5; maybe TRBD1 (5 bases). CDR1 is SGDLS, CDR2 YYNGEE, per germline. This CDR3 is 13 amino acids long. The V gene lost 0 bases and the J gene lost 5 bases, with 8 bases spanning the gap.

The V call is TRBV5-4, the J call TRBJ2-7; D gene uncertain. The CDR3 is made up of 12 amino acids. Germline V lookup: CDR1 SGHNT, CDR2 YYREEE (reference sequence). The V and J ends lost 4 bases and 5 bases respectively, with 10 bases between them. For the CDR3, the DNA is TGTGCCAGCAGCCGTGGTCTTAACGAGCAGTACTTC. It codes for CASSRGLNEQYF. Variable domain in full (rest from reference TRBV5-4 and TRBJ2-7): ETGVTQSPTHLIKTRGQQVTLRCSSQSGHNTVSWYQQALGQGPQFIFQYYREEENGRGNFPPRFSGLQFPNYSSELNVNALELDDSALYLCASSRGLNEQYFGPGTRLTVT.